This TCR beta chain was profiled in a study of Ad26.COV2.S vaccination and SARS-CoV-2 variants. The protocol was immunoSEQ multiplex PCR, while the TCRdb copy is restricted to in-frame clones and leaves out a portion. The sample carries some 400,000 clones, about 89% recorded once. Treatment defined: about 20 received Ad26.COV2.S at low or high dose, single or two shots; roughly five received placebo; per-sample allocation not given. Sampling took place 63 days after the first vaccine or placebo injection. This clone came up once. This clonotype originated in a person aged 18-65 years who received the Ad26.COV2.S COVID-19 vaccine or a placebo. The input for sequencing was peripheral blood, taken in a trial of Ad26.COV2.S vaccine versus placebo.

CDR3 in amino acids: CASSLGLGLAERTGELFF. The CDR3 DNA follows: TGTGCCAGCAGCTTGGGATTGGGACTAGCGGAAAGAACCGGGGAGCTGTTTTTT. The chain uses TRBV5-8 and TRBJ2-2; 11 positions agree with TRBD2. J was trimmed by 5 bases and V by 0 bases; bases with no gene match: 9. The CDR3 is 18 amino acids. Germline V gene sequence: CDR1 SGHTS, CDR2 YDEGEE.